The TCR beta chain under discussion was sequenced for a study of blood T cell repertoires in COVID-19. TCRdb's table, derived via immunoSEQ multiplex PCR, lists solely in-frame clones and lacks some. This sample carries 250,000 to 350,000 clones, 65% to 85% of them seen once, and the ten largest clones take around 16%. The CDR3 contains 14 residues. V was cut by 1 base and J by 1 base, with 5 bases left in between. Germline loops: CDR1 SGHTA, CDR2 FQGNSA. Source material: peripheral blood. The chain carries TRBV7-2 and TRBJ1-5; unclear D gene. The clonotype was recovered from a person aged 65 to 79 with COVID-19, enrolled during active disease. CDR3 sequence reads: CASSLVSSNQPQHF. DNA for the CDR3: TGTGCCAGCAGCTTAGTTTCGAGCAATCAGCCCCAGCATTTT.